Below, 21 T cell receptor beta chains from the same sample are listed, as sequenced in a study of T-cell reconstitution after alpha-beta-depleted transplantation in children. Molecular barcoding with unique molecular identifiers was used for the TCRbeta library. MiXCR, applied by TCRdb to the PCR reads, yields one record per CDR3 protein. The repertoire holds under 300,000 distinct CDR3 sequences, with about 9.6% as singletons. The sample consisted of PBMCs from the stem cell graft donor, taken from the stem cell graft. These receptors all stem from a human donor who donated a stem cell graft to a child with SCID.

This clonotype has a count of ten or more. This sequence joins TRBV7-9 and TRBJ1-2; 10 bases are shared with TRBD1. The CDR3 has 15 residues. J gave up 6 bases and V 5 bases, and 9 bases lay outside the gene matches. In germline, CDR1 is SEHNR, CDR2 FQNEAQ (reference sequence). As DNA, the CDR3 is TGTGCCAGCAGCCCCCCGGGACAGGGGCTTGATGGCTACACCTTC. It encodes CASSPPGQGLDGYTF.

In this sample, this clonotype turned up a few times. The chain has TRBV25-1 and TRBJ2-1; maybe TRBD2 (5 bases). Germline V lookup: CDR1 MGHDK, CDR2 SYGVNS. V gave up 6 bases and J gave up 8 bases, with 14 bases separating them. The CDR3 extends over 13 amino acids. CDR3 sequence (DNA): TGTGCCAGCAGGCTAGGGAGTTTGGATGAGCAGTTCTTC. Translated, it gives CASRLGSLDEQFF. Based on the CDR3 plus reference TRBV25-1 and TRBJ2-1, the full variable domain is EADIYQTPRYLVIGTGKKITLECSQTMGHDKMYWYQQDPGMELHLIHYSYGVNSTEKGDLSSESTVSRIRTEHFPLTLESARPSHTSQYLCASRLGSLDEQFFGPGTRLTVL.

This clonotype was observed at least ten times. The chain combines TRBV2 with TRBJ2-7; TRBD1 aligns across 8 bases. Trimming removed 6 bases from V and 2 bases from J; junction bases left unmatched: 6. Germline V lookup: CDR1 SNHLY, CDR2 FYNNEI. This CDR3 has 14 amino acids. DNA for the CDR3: TGTGCCAGCAGGGTGACAGGGGCCCCCTACGAGCAGTACTTC. It yields the protein CASRVTGAPYEQYF.

The chain uses TRBV18 and TRBJ1-1; no clear D. The germline gives CDR1 KGHSH, CDR2 LQKENI. Trimming removed 1 base at V and 2 bases at J, with 5 bases between. This CDR3 contains 13 residues. DNA for the CDR3: TGTGCCAGCTCACCACAGAGAAACACTGAAGCTTTCTTT. Translating it yields CASSPQRNTEAFF.

This clonotype has at least ten counts. The V and J genes are TRBV7-2 and TRBJ1-6; D uncertain. CDR1 is SGHTA, CDR2 FQGNSA, per germline. The CDR3 runs 11 residues. The V end was cut by 1 base, the J end by 8 bases, with 0 bases between. As DNA, the CDR3 is TGTGCCAGCAGCTTAGATTCACCCCTCCACTTT. Its protein is CASSLDSPLHF.

This clonotype occurred many times. The genes are TRBV12-3 or TRBV12-4 and TRBJ2-1; 12 bases are shared with TRBD2. V dropped 6 bases and J dropped 5; count of bases not matched to a gene: 2. This CDR3 region has 14 residues. The CDR3, as DNA: TGTGCCAGCAGCCGACTAGCGGGGGACAATGAGCAGTTCTTC. Translated: CASSRLAGDNEQFF.

This clonotype was detected ten times or more. The rearrangement links TRBV20-1 to TRBJ2-7; possible D gene TRBD1, 5 bases. CDR1 is DFQATT and CDR2 is SNEGSKA in the germline V gene (reference sequence). The CDR3 totals 14 residues. V was pared by 2 bases and J by 5 bases, with 16 bases between. The CDR3 sequence: CSARPRGYLDEQYF. The CDR3 DNA reads TGCAGTGCTAGACCTAGGGGTTACCTCGACGAGCAGTACTTC.

The sample holds many counts of this clonotype. The chain is built from TRBV7-9 and TRBJ1-1; D is unresolved. Germline lookup yields CDR1 SEHNR and CDR2 FQNEAQ (reference sequence). V was clipped by 2 bases and J by 1 base, with 11 bases between them. This CDR3 region has 15 residues. In DNA form, the CDR3 reads TGTGCCAGCAGCTTAAGCGGACGGAAGAACACTGAAGCTTTCTTT. This gives the protein CASSLSGRKNTEAFF.

This clonotype was detected only a few times. The chain joins TRBV18 to TRBJ1-5, with D possibly TRBD1 on 6 matching bases. Trimming left V 3 bases short and J 3 bases short, with 15 bases between. Germline V CDR1 and CDR2: KGHSH, LQKENI. CDR3 length: 16 residues. CDR3 protein: CASSPWTDPNNQPQHF. The DNA for the CDR3 is TGTGCCAGCTCACCTTGGACAGACCCCAACAATCAGCCCCAGCATTTT.

This clonotype was seen ten or more times. The V call is TRBV6-1, the J call TRBJ1-6, with D possibly being TRBD1 (5 bases). The CDR3 loop spans 9 amino acids. Germline V CDR1 and CDR2: MNHNS, SASEGT. Between the trimmed V and J ends, which lost 10 bases and 13 bases, there was a span of 8 bases. As DNA, the CDR3 is TGTGCCACCAAGGGGCCCCTCCACTTT. This codes for CATKGPLHF.

The table lists this clonotype with many counts. The genes are TRBV5-6 and TRBJ2-1; no firm D call. CDR1 and CDR2 (germline): SGHDT, YYEEEE. The ends were cut back, 1 base at V and 7 bases at J, with 9 bases in the middle. The CDR3 extends over 13 amino acids. The CDR3: CASSLPGPNEQFF. CDR3 nucleotides: TGTGCCAGCAGCTTGCCCGGGCCGAATGAGCAGTTCTTC.

At least ten counts were recorded for this clonotype. V is TRBV5-1 and J is TRBJ1-1, with unresolved D. Germline V lookup: CDR1 SGHRS, CDR2 YFSETQ. There are 15 residues in the CDR3. V was clipped by 1 base and J by 0 bases, with 10 bases between them. The CDR3, as DNA: TGCGCCAGCAGCTTGAATCCAGTGATGAACACTGAAGCTTTCTTT. Translating it yields CASSLNPVMNTEAFF.

This clonotype was recorded at least ten times. The V gene is TRBV28, the J gene TRBJ2-1; TRBD2 matches 11 bases. The CDR3 totals 17 residues. V dropped 7 bases and J dropped 13; count of bases not matched to a gene: 21. The V gene's germline CDR1 is MDHEN and CDR2 SYDVKM. The DNA of the CDR3 is TGTGCCAGCATTGGGAAGAGGGAACTAGCGGGGGCTCAACCCCAGTTCTTC. It specifies CASIGKRELAGAQPQFF. The variable domain in full, completed from reference TRBV28 and TRBJ2-1, reads DVKVTQSSRYLVKRTGEKVFLECVQDMDHENMFWYRQDPGLGLRLIYFSYDVKMKEKGDIPEGYSVSREKKERFSLILESASTNQTSMYLCASIGKRELAGAQPQFFGPGTRLTVL.

A note on this clonotype: This may be a read error, as it is one base from a much larger clone. The chain links TRBV12-3 or TRBV12-4 to TRBJ1-5; D not resolved. The CDR3 loop spans 14 amino acids. The CDR3 loop is CASSSTGSNHPQHF. The CDR3 region has the DNA TGTGCCAGCAGCTCGACCGGTAGCAATCACCCCCAGCATTTT.

This clonotype was observed at least ten times. This chain connects TRBV20-1 to TRBJ2-7; D is perhaps TRBD2 (7 bases). There are 15 residues in the CDR3. Germline V gene data show CDR1 as DFQATT and CDR2 as SNEGSKA (reference sequence). V was pared by 2 bases and J by 4 bases, with 18 bases between. This chain's CDR3 is CSARPSYREGYEQYF. DNA for the CDR3: TGCAGTGCTAGACCCTCCTACAGGGAGGGTTACGAGCAGTACTTC.

This clonotype was counted at least ten times. The V and J genes are TRBV5-6 and TRBJ1-2, with TRBD1 matching 12 bases. The length of the CDR3 is 16 residues. Trimming at V came to 0 bases and at J to 7 bases, leaving 7 bases not matched to a gene. Germline CDR1 and CDR2: SGHDT and YYEEEE. The CDR3 here is CASSLAGDRGRSGYTF. The CDR3 DNA is TGTGCCAGCAGCTTGGCCGGGGACAGGGGGCGAAGTGGCTACACCTTC.

Many counts were recorded for this clonotype. The chain is built from TRBV5-1 and TRBJ1-1; D is undetermined. Germline lookup yields CDR1 SGHRS and CDR2 YFSETQ. There are 16 residues in the CDR3. V was clipped by 0 bases and J by 4 bases, with 16 bases between them. The CDR3 here is CASSLDSPLRGTEAFF. CDR3 bases: TGCGCCAGCAGCTTGGACTCCCCTCTTCGGGGCACTGAAGCTTTCTTT.

This clonotype was detected many times. V and J are TRBV2 and TRBJ1-4, with 7 positions matching TRBD1. This CDR3 has 14 residues. V lost 5 bases to trimming and J lost 8 bases; unmatched junction nucleotides: 8. The germline V gene has CDR1 SNHLY and CDR2 FYNNEI. For the CDR3, the DNA is TGTGCCAGCAGTCTGACAGGGCCGAGGGAAAAACTGTTTTTT. Encoded protein: CASSLTGPREKLFF.

Many counts were recorded for this clonotype. This chain joins TRBV7-6 and TRBJ2-1; TRBD2 matches 7 bases. Germline-derived CDR1 and CDR2 are SGHVS and FNYEAQ. The CDR3 extends over 17 amino acids. Unmatched junction bases numbered 11, after V lost 5 bases and J lost 1 base. CDR3 amino acids: CASSPPPGGGSYNEQFF. CDR3 nucleotides: TGTGCCAGCAGCCCACCCCCTGGCGGGGGATCCTACAATGAGCAGTTCTTC.

This clonotype has a count of ten or more. The V and J genes are TRBV5-1 and TRBJ1-2; possibly TRBD1 for D (6 bases). The ends were cut back, 0 bases at V and 3 bases at J, with 21 bases in the middle. The germline V gene has CDR1 SGHRS and CDR2 YFSETQ. CDR3 length: 18 residues. The CDR3 sequence: CASSLVGTKGSQDYGYTF. The CDR3 nucleotides are TGCGCCAGCAGCTTGGTTGGGACAAAGGGATCCCAGGACTATGGCTACACCTTC.

The V gene is TRBV7-8, the J gene TRBJ2-6, with D possibly TRBD2 on 6 matching bases. Deletions cut 0 bases from V and 0 bases from J, with 9 bases between. Germline loops: CDR1 SGHVS, CDR2 FQNEAQ. The CDR3 loop spans 17 amino acids. CDR3 DNA: TGTGCCAGCAGCTTAGCGGGGGGAAGCTCTGGGGCCAACGTCCTGACTTTC. This encodes CASSLAGGSSGANVLTF.